This T cell receptor (beta chain) was documented in a study of chemoradiotherapy in HPV16-positive cancers. The overall study: Candidate HPV-specific T-cell clones and common TCR motifs came from functional assays in a couple of HPV16-positive patients.

Data came from immunoSEQ multiplex PCR; TCRdb stores just in-frame clones and leaves some out. The sample lists over 30,000 clones; about 80% were seen once. Comment on this clone: Its antigen is as yet unknown.

Over chemoradiotherapy, repertoires were sampled more than once. This CDR3 spans 12 amino acids. V was clipped by 7 bases and J by 1 base, with 11 bases between them. Germline CDR1 is SQVTM and CDR2 is ANQGSEA. General study points: Candidate HPV-specific clones and E7-related TCR motifs grew in tumor during treatment. HPV-specific T cells were functionally defined from only two HPV16-positive patients.

The chain couples TRBV29-1 to TRBJ2-7; D not certain. The TCR sequence derives from a human donor with HPV-associated anogenital cancer. This sample comprised blood, obtained from a patient who underwent chemoradiotherapy. DNA for the CDR3: TGCAGCGGTACGTCAGATTCCTACGAGCAGTACTTC. This encodes CSGTSDSYEQYF.